The 13 T cell receptor beta chains below were found in one sample sequenced in a study of cytomegalovirus exposure and HLA in healthy donors. Use of 60 Vbeta and 13 Jbeta primers characterized the PCR. TCRdb keeps only in-frame clones here, not all; method: immunoSEQ multiplex PCR. The data show some 100,000 clones, 85% to 90% seen once. Specimen: PBMCs. These receptors originate from a man aged 25 to 40 in good health and CMV-seronegative.

This chain joins TRBV25-1 and TRBJ2-3; possibly TRBD2 for D (7 bases). The V gene lost 4 bases and the J gene lost 6 bases, with 23 bases spanning the gap. In germline, CDR1 is MGHDK, CDR2 SYGVNS. The CDR3 runs to 17 residues. CDR3: CASSGGGREAVWDTQYF. The CDR3 region has the DNA TGTGCCAGCAGTGGGGGGGGCCGGGAGGCCGTCTGGGATACGCAGTATTTT.

The chain is built from TRBV2 and TRBJ1-1; 7 positions agree with TRBD1. This CDR3 comprises 13 residues. J was trimmed by 1 base and V by 6 bases; bases with no gene match: 2. CDR1 is SNHLY and CDR2 is FYNNEI in the germline V gene. Here the CDR3 reads CASSRDRNTEAFF. The DNA of the CDR3 is TGTGCCAGCAGCAGGGACAGGAACACTGAAGCTTTCTTT.

This sequence joins TRBV4-1 and TRBJ1-5, with D unclear. V was cut by 3 bases and J by 4 bases, with 10 bases left in between. The germline gives CDR1 MGHRA, CDR2 YSYEKL. The CDR3 has 14 amino acids. The CDR3 spells CASSQQAGNQPQHF. CDR3 nucleotide sequence: TGCGCCAGCAGCCAGCAGGCAGGTAATCAGCCCCAGCATTTT.

The CDR3 coding sequence is TGTGCCAGCAGTTACCCAGGGTTGGAGGCTTTCTTT. Its translation: CASSYPGLEAFF. V usage is TRBV6-5 and J usage is TRBJ1-1; a possible D gene is TRBD1 (5 bases). Trimming shortened V by 2 bases and J by 11 bases, and 12 bases separated the two germline ends. CDR1 is MNHEY and CDR2 is SVGAGI in the germline V gene. This CDR3 comprises 12 residues.

The V gene is TRBV28, the J gene TRBJ2-7; a weak D match, TRBD2 (5 bases). This CDR3 contains 17 residues. The V end was cut by 1 base, the J end by 1 base, with 17 bases between. Germline V gives CDR1 MDHEN, CDR2 SYDVKM. The CDR3 spells CASSLSSGFLGSYEQYF. In nucleotides, the CDR3 is TGTGCCAGCAGTTTATCGTCGGGGTTCTTGGGTTCCTACGAGCAGTACTTC. Variable domain in full (rest from reference TRBV28 and TRBJ2-7): DVKVTQSSRYLVKRTGEKVFLECVQDMDHENMFWYRQDPGLGLRLIYFSYDVKMKEKGDIPEGYSVSREKKERFSLILESASTNQTSMYLCASSLSSGFLGSYEQYFGPGTRLTVT.

The J gene is TRBJ2-5, the V gene TRBV5-1; TRBD2 agrees at 15 bases. This CDR3 contains 15 residues. V shed 2 bases, J shed 13 bases, and the junction held 9 bases outside the gene matches. CDR1 is SGHRS and CDR2 is YFSETQ in the germline V gene. The CDR3 region is CASSFAGLAGGGLYF. The CDR3 DNA follows: TGCGCCAGCAGCTTCGCGGGACTAGCGGGAGGAGGGCTGTACTTC.

J is TRBJ2-1 and V is TRBV10-1; 9 bases fit TRBD2. CDR1 is WNHNN and CDR2 is SYGVQD in the germline V gene (reference sequence). J was trimmed by 8 bases and V by 9 bases; bases with no gene match: 11. The length of the CDR3 is 14 residues. The CDR3 coding sequence is TGCGCCAGGCCGGCTTCGCGGGAGGGTCATGAGCAGTTCTTC. Its translation is CARPASREGHEQFF.

The chain recombines TRBV4-2 with TRBJ2-5; weak D call: TRBD1 (6 bases). V was cut by 0 bases and J by 7 bases, with 12 bases left in between. From germline, CDR1 is LGHNA and CDR2 YNFKEQ. The CDR3 consists of 14 residues. The CDR3 sequence is CASSQDVGAGTQYF. The CDR3 DNA is TGTGCCAGCAGCCAAGACGTGGGGGCGGGGACCCAGTACTTC.

The chain has TRBV10-3 and TRBJ1-1, with D possibly TRBD1 on 6 matching bases. The CDR3 runs to 13 residues. From germline, CDR1 is ENHRY and CDR2 SYGVKD. Trimming removed 5 bases from V and 4 bases from J, with 11 bases in between. The CDR3 loop reads CAISSRGLTEAFF. CDR3 DNA: TGTGCCATCAGTAGCAGGGGCCTCACTGAAGCTTTCTTT.

This clone was recorded a few times. The chain carries TRBV6-1 and TRBJ2-7; TRBD1 might be the D (5 bases). The CDR3 is 14 amino acids. V was clipped by 7 bases and J by 5 bases, with 18 bases between them. Germline V gene sequence: CDR1 MNHNS, CDR2 SASEGT. CDR3: CASTRKGYFDEQYF. The CDR3 coding sequence is TGTGCCAGCACCCGGAAGGGGTATTTCGACGAGCAGTACTTC.

This clone was counted once. J is TRBJ2-5 and V is TRBV28; TRBD1 matches at 11 bases. CDR3 length: 18 amino acids. Trimming cost V 4 bases and J 7 bases; bases outside gene matches: 17. The V gene's germline CDR1 is MDHEN and CDR2 SYDVKM. CDR3 sequence reads: CASSSLTNPGQGGGTQYF. The CDR3 coding sequence is TGTGCCAGCAGTTCACTAACTAATCCGGGACAGGGGGGTGGGACCCAGTACTTC. Full variable domain (outside the CDR3, taken from reference TRBV28 and TRBJ2-5): DVKVTQSSRYLVKRTGEKVFLECVQDMDHENMFWYRQDPGLGLRLIYFSYDVKMKEKGDIPEGYSVSREKKERFSLILESASTNQTSMYLCASSSLTNPGQGGGTQYFGPGTRLLVL.

This clone was seen a handful of times. The J gene is TRBJ2-5, the V gene TRBV4-2, with 8 bases fitting TRBD2. J gave up 5 bases and V 0 bases, and 8 bases lay outside the gene matches. The CDR3 loop spans 16 amino acids. Per germline, CDR1 LGHNA and CDR2 YNFKEQ. The CDR3 DNA sequence: TGTGCCAGCAGCCAAGAAAACGGGGGGGCTTGGGAGACCCAGTACTTC. Protein product: CASSQENGGAWETQYF.

The chain combines TRBV19 with TRBJ2-4, with D uncertain. There are 14 residues in the CDR3. Between the trimmed V and J ends, which lost 7 bases and 8 bases, there was a span of 18 bases. In germline, CDR1 is LNHDA, CDR2 SQIVND (reference sequence). The CDR3 DNA is TGTGCCAGTACCCCGGGTGGGTGGTTTGACATTCAGTACTTC. It codes for CASTPGGWFDIQYF.